The 23 T cell receptor beta chains given below trace back to one sample, sequenced in a study of metastatic and nonmetastatic thyroid tumors. TCRdb ran MiXCR on the PCR reads. Found here are fewer than 30,000 clones, just under 15% of them singletons; the top ten hold 2.5% to 3.5%. No patient had received any treatment before thyroid surgery. The sequenced sample consisted of blood. Source of these receptors: a female donor with papillary thyroid cancer or a benign thyroid nodule (not recorded which). Some clones in this sample may be carry-over from other donors' samples.

This clone was found many times. The rearrangement links TRBV20-1 to TRBJ1-6; 9 nucleotides align to TRBD1. After removal of 0 bases from V and 7 bases from J, the junction contained 13 bases not matched to a gene. The CDR3 sequence is 18 residues long. Germline CDR1 reads DFQATT; CDR2 reads SNEGSKA (reference sequence). In DNA, the CDR3 is TGCAGTGCTAGAGAGACGGGGACAGGGAATTCACTAAATTCACCCCTCCACTTT. This translates into CSARETGTGNSLNSPLHF.

This clone was counted ten times or more. This rearrangement joins TRBV2 to TRBJ1-2, with D hard to call. Germline CDR1 and CDR2: SNHLY and FYNNEI. Trimming removed 7 bases from V and 4 bases from J, with 19 bases in between. This CDR3 has 15 residues. The CDR3 bases are TGTGCCAGCAACCCGAAGGGCCTAGCCAGCTATGGCTACACCTTC. It yields the protein CASNPKGLASYGYTF.

This clone showed up many times. The chain has TRBV6-2 or TRBV6-3 and TRBJ2-1; no clear D. V lost 4 bases and J 0 bases, leaving 7 bases between the germline ends. Germline V gene sequence: CDR1 MNHEY, CDR2 SVGEGT. The length of the CDR3 is 14 residues. The CDR3 sequence: CASSSRSSYNEQFF. DNA of the CDR3: TGTGCCAGCAGTTCGAGGAGCTCCTACAATGAGCAGTTCTTC.

Within the sample, this clone is medium-sized (0.01 to 0.1%). V gene TRBV20-1 combines with J gene TRBJ2-1, with 7 bases matching TRBD2. Trimming cost V 2 bases and J 4 bases; bases outside gene matches: 5. CDR1 is DFQATT and CDR2 is SNEGSKA in the germline V gene (reference sequence). CDR3 size: 14 residues. The CDR3 protein is CSARLADIYNEQFF. The DNA of the CDR3 is TGCAGTGCTAGACTAGCGGACATATACAATGAGCAGTTCTTC.

In its sample, this clone was seen many times. The chain employs TRBV7-9 and TRBJ1-2; D possibly corresponds to TRBD1 (6 bases). The CDR3 contains 14 residues. Germline V CDR1 and CDR2: SEHNR, FQNEAQ (reference sequence). V was pared by 6 bases and J by 0 bases, with 11 bases between. The CDR3 bases are TGTGCCAGCAGGCAAACAGGGTCTAACTATGGCTACACCTTC. Protein sequence: CASRQTGSNYGYTF.

V is TRBV6-1 and J is TRBJ2-7; 7 positions agree with TRBD1. Germline V lookup: CDR1 MNHNS, CDR2 SASEGT. This CDR3 has 15 residues. V shed 8 bases and J 0 bases; nucleotides not matched to a gene: 10. CDR3 DNA sequence: TGTGCCAGCTCCCATGACAGGGCTATCTCCTACGAGCAGTACTTC. It specifies CASSHDRAISYEQYF.

The count of this clone is one. One end of the junction does not line up with germline, which may come from a read error. The chain links TRBV7-2 to TRBJ2-5; 8 bases match TRBD2. Germline V lookup: CDR1 SGHTA, CDR2 FQGNSA. There are 17 residues in the CDR3. The CDR3 DNA is TGTGCCAACAGCCTACGAACCGGGGGGGTTGGACAAGAGACCCAGTACTTC. This sequence encodes CANSLRTGGVGQETQYF.

The chain uses TRBV12-3 or TRBV12-4 and TRBJ2-2; D is perhaps TRBD1 or TRBD2 (6 bases each). The length of the CDR3 is 16 residues. The V end was cut by 3 bases, the J end by 8 bases, with 19 bases between. The CDR3 protein is CASSLPGTLGTGELFF. CDR3 nucleotide sequence: TGTGCCAGCAGTTTGCCCGGGACTTTAGGGACAGGGGAGCTGTTTTTT.

This clone was detected many times. CDR3 sequence: CASSLRGGTSIVPGANVLTF. CDR3 coding DNA: TGTGCCAGCAGTTTACGCGGAGGGACTAGCATCGTCCCTGGGGCCAACGTCCTGACTTTC. The chain carries TRBV12-3 or TRBV12-4 and TRBJ2-6, with TRBD2 matching over 9 bases. The CDR3 extends over 20 amino acids. With 2 bases clipped from V and 2 bases from J, the junction kept 13 bases outside the gene matches.

This clone was detected many times. For the CDR3, the DNA is TGTGCCAGCGGGCGACGGGAGAACACTGAAGCTTTCTTT. It specifies CASGRRENTEAFF. The chain combines TRBV12-3 or TRBV12-4 with TRBJ1-1; D ambiguous. The CDR3 loop spans 13 amino acids. Trimming shortened V by 8 bases and J by 1 base, and 11 bases separated the two germline ends.

This clone was picked up many times. The rearrangement links TRBV20-1 to TRBJ2-1; the D is unclear. CDR3 length: 14 residues. V lost 3 bases, J lost 0 bases, and 9 bases lay in between. Germline values: CDR1 DFQATT, CDR2 SNEGSKA (reference sequence). The CDR3 loop reads CSASWQSSYNEQFF. The CDR3 DNA reads TGCAGTGCTAGTTGGCAGAGCTCCTACAATGAGCAGTTCTTC.

This clone appeared many times. V gene TRBV24-1 combines with J gene TRBJ1-1; 8 bases are shared with TRBD1. The CDR3 spans 15 residues. CDR1 and CDR2 (germline): KGHDR, SFDVKD. Trimming took 2 bases from V and 4 from J; bases not matched to a gene: 5. CDR3 sequence: CATSDSRTGPTEAFF. The DNA of the CDR3 is TGTGCCACCAGTGATTCTAGGACAGGGCCCACTGAAGCTTTCTTT.

This clone is termed medium-sized. This sequence joins TRBV4-3 and TRBJ2-7; D might be TRBD2 (6 bases). V gave up 0 bases and J gave up 3 bases, with 6 bases separating them. There are 13 residues in the CDR3. In germline, CDR1 is LGHNA, CDR2 YSLEER. The CDR3 coding sequence is TGCGCCAGCAGCCAAGACGGGGGCTACGAGCAGTACTTC. Its translation: CASSQDGGYEQYF.

The V and J genes are TRBV20-1 and TRBJ2-1, with D possibly matching TRBD2 (5 bases). This CDR3 has 11 amino acids. CDR1 DFQATT and CDR2 SNEGSKA come from the germline V gene (reference sequence). The CDR3 nucleotides are TGCACTCCTAGTCGCGGGAATGAGCAGTTCTTC. This gives the protein CTPSRGNEQFF.

This clone has a count of ten or more. The rearrangement links TRBV28 to TRBJ2-7; TRBD1 aligns across 11 bases. The V segment lost 8 bases and the J segment 2 bases; nucleotides outside the gene matches: 2. Germline values: CDR1 MDHEN, CDR2 SYDVKM. The CDR3 contains 13 residues. In DNA, the CDR3 is TGTGCCAGCGGGACAGGGGGGACCTACGAGCAGTACTTC. It yields the protein CASGTGGTYEQYF.

This clone showed up many times. The chain couples TRBV28 to TRBJ1-5; 7 bases fit TRBD1. The CDR3 contains 15 residues. The junction had 11 bases not matched to a gene; V was cut back by 6 bases and J by 6 bases. Germline V lookup: CDR1 MDHEN, CDR2 SYDVKM. CDR3 nucleotides: TGTGCCAGCAGAAAAACAGGGGCGTTGAGTCAGCCCCAGCATTTT. Amino acids: CASRKTGALSQPQHF.

This clone was detected only a few times. The J gene is TRBJ2-7, the V gene TRBV27; maybe TRBD1 (6 bases). CDR3 length equals 14 residues. Germline V lookup: CDR1 MNHEY, CDR2 SMNVEV (reference sequence). The germline V and J ends were trimmed by 6 bases and 2 bases, with 14 bases remaining between them. This CDR3 is CASRNLDRAYEQYF. CDR3 nucleotide sequence: TGTGCCAGCAGGAACCTGGACAGAGCCTACGAGCAGTACTTC.

There are many counts of this clone. The chain recombines TRBV19 with TRBJ2-2, with 12 bases that match TRBD2. V was pared by 6 bases and J by 1 base, with 12 bases of the junction left unmatched. The CDR3 runs 19 residues. CDR1 is LNHDA and CDR2 is SQIVND in the germline V gene (reference sequence). The DNA for the CDR3 is TGTGCCAGTAGCCGGACTAGCGGGAACAACCTGCTGAACACCGGGGAGCTGTTTTTT. This sequence encodes CASSRTSGNNLLNTGELFF.

There are many counts of this clone. The chain carries TRBV6-2 or TRBV6-3 and TRBJ2-7; D gene unclear. The CDR3 covers 15 residues. Germline loops: CDR1 MNHEY, CDR2 SVGEGT. The V end lost 4 bases, the J end lost 0 bases, and 13 bases lay between the germline ends. For the CDR3, the DNA is TGTGCCAGCAGTTCCCAAGGTCCTCTCTCCTACGAGCAGTACTTC. As protein: CASSSQGPLSYEQYF.

This clone came up a few times. The CDR3 region is CASSSGMAYEQYF. The CDR3 nucleotides read TGTGCCAGCAGTTCCGGGATGGCCTACGAGCAGTACTTC. This chain links TRBV6-1 with TRBJ2-7; tentatively, D is TRBD2 (5 bases). V shed 5 bases and J shed 2 bases, with 10 bases lying between them. This CDR3 is built from 13 residues. The germline CDR1 and CDR2 sequences are MNHNS and SASEGT.

In this sample, this clone turned up many times. This chain connects TRBV3-1 to TRBJ1-2, with 8 bases matching TRBD1. The trim removed 4 bases at V and 8 bases at J, leaving 3 bases unmatched. This CDR3 region has 12 residues. CDR1 LGHDT and CDR2 YNNKEL come from the germline V gene (reference sequence). The CDR3 DNA follows: TGTGCCAGCAGCCCGCGGACAGGGGGCTACACCTTC. Translated: CASSPRTGGYTF.

This clone was counted a few times. The J gene is TRBJ2-3, the V gene TRBV28; D is unresolved. Germline V lookup: CDR1 MDHEN, CDR2 SYDVKM. This CDR3 region has 13 residues. Between the trimmed V and J ends, which lost 8 bases and 1 base, there was a span of 10 bases. CDR3: CASASWGTDTQYF. The CDR3 region has the DNA TGTGCCAGCGCTAGTTGGGGCACAGATACGCAGTATTTT.

This clone was detected ten times or more. V gene TRBV6-1 combines with J gene TRBJ2-1, with 12 bases lining up with TRBD2. The V segment lost 0 bases and the J segment 8 bases; nucleotides outside the gene matches: 5. There are 16 residues in the CDR3. Germline V gene lookup returns CDR1 MNHNS and CDR2 SASEGT. The CDR3 DNA follows: TGTGCCAGCAGTGAAGCGGAGACTAGCGGGAGCCATGAGCAGTTCTTC. Translated: CASSEAETSGSHEQFF.